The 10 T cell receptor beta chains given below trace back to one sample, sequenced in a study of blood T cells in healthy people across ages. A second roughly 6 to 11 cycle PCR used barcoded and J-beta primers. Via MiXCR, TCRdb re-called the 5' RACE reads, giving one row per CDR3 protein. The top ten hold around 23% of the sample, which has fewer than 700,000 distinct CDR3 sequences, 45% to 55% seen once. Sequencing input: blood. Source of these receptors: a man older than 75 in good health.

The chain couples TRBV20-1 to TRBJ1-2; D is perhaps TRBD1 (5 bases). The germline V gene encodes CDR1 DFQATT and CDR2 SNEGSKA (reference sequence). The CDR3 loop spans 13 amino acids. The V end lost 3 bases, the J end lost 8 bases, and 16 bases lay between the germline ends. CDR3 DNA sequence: TGCAGTGCTAGTCGGGGCGCAAAGCACGGCTACACCTTC. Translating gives CSASRGAKHGYTF.

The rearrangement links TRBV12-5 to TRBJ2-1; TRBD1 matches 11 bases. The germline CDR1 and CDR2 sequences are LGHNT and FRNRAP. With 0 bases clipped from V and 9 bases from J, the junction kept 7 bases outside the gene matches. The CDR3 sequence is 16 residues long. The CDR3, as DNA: TGTGCTAGTGGTTTGGTACGGACAGGGGGCTACTTTGAGCAGTTCTTC. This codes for CASGLVRTGGYFEQFF. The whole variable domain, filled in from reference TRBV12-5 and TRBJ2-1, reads DARVTQTPRHKVTEMGQEVTMRCQPILGHNTVFWYRQTMMQGLELLAYFRNRAPLDDSGMPKDRFSAEMPDATLATLKIQPSEPRDSAVYFCASGLVRTGGYFEQFFGPGTRLTVL.

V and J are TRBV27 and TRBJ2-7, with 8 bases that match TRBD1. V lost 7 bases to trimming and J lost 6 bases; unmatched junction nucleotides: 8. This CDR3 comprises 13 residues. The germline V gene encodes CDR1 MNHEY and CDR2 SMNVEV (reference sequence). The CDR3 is CASMGRGRFEQYF. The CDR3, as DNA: TGTGCCAGCATGGGCAGGGGGCGCTTCGAGCAGTACTTC.

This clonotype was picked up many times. The CDR3 sequence is CASSYSGQGNQPQHF. CDR3 sequence (DNA): TGTGCCAGCAGTTACTCAGGACAGGGCAATCAGCCCCAGCATTTT. The chain recombines TRBV6-2 or TRBV6-3 with TRBJ1-5, with 7 positions matching TRBD1. Germline CDR1 reads MNHEY; CDR2 reads SVGEGT. The J segment lost 2 bases and the V segment lost 0 bases, leaving 1 base of the junction unmatched. The CDR3 spans 15 residues.

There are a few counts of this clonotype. CDR3 in amino acids: CASQQSGGGSETQYF. The CDR3 bases are TGTGCCAGCCAACAGTCCGGGGGGGGCTCGGAGACCCAGTACTTC. The V and J genes are TRBV7-2 and TRBJ2-5, with 8 bases lining up with TRBD2. The CDR3 sequence is 15 residues long. The junction had 13 bases not matched to a gene; V was cut back by 8 bases and J by 5 bases. Germline lookup yields CDR1 SGHTA and CDR2 FQGNSA.

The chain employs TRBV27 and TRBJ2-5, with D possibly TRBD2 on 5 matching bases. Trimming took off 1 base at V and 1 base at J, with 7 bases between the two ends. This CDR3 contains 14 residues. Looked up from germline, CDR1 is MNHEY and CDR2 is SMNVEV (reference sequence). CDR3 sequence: CASSLWGVQETQYF. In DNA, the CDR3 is TGTGCCAGCAGTTTATGGGGAGTCCAAGAGACCCAGTACTTC.

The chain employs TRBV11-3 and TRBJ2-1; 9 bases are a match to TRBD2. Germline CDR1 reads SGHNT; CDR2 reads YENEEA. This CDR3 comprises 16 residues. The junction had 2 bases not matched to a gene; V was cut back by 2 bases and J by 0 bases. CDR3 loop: CASSLHSGGSYNEQFF. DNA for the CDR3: TGTGCCAGCAGCTTACATAGCGGGGGCTCCTACAATGAGCAGTTCTTC.

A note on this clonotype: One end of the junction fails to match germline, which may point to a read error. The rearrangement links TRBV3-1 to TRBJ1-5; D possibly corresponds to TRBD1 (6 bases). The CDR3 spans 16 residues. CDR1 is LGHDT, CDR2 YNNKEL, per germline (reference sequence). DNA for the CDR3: TGTGCCAGCAGTCAAGATATGCCAGGGGTCGGTCAGCCCCAGCATTTT. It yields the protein CASSQDMPGVGQPQHF.

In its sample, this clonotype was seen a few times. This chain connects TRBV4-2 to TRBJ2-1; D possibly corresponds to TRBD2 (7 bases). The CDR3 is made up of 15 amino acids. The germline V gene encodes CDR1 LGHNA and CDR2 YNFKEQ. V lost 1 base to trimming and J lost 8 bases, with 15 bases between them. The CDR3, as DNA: TGTGCCAGCAGCCAAGTAGGAGCGGGACAAGATGAGCAGTTCTTC. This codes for CASSQVGAGQDEQFF.

CDR3: CASSFPGHMGEKLFF. In DNA, the CDR3 is TGTGCCAGCAGTTTCCCGGGACATATGGGGGAAAAACTGTTTTTT. The chain carries TRBV5-5 and TRBJ1-4, with TRBD1 as a possible D gene (6 bases). Per the germline V gene, CDR1 is SGHKS and CDR2 is YYEKEE (reference sequence). Trimming removed 5 bases from V and 8 bases from J, with 19 bases in between. The CDR3 length is 15 residues.